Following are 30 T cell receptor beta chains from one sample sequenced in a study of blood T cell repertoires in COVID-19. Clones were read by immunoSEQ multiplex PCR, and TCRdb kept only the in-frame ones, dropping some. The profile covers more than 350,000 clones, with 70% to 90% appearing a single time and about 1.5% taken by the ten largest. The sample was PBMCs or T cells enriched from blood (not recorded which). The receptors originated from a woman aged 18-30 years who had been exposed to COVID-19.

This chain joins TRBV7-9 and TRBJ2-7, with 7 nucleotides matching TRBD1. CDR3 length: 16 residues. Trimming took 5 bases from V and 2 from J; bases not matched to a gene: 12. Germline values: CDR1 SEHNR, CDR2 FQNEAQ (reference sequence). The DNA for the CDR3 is TGTGCCAGCAGCGAAGAACCGGGACAGATCGCCTACGAGCAGTACTTC. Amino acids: CASSEEPGQIAYEQYF.

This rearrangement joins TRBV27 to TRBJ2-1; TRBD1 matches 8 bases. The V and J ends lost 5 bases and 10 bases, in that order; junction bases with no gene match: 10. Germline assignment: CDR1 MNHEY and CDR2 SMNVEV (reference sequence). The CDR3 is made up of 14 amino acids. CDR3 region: CASSQGTGTTEQFF. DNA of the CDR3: TGTGCCAGCAGTCAGGGGACAGGTACGACCGAGCAGTTCTTC.

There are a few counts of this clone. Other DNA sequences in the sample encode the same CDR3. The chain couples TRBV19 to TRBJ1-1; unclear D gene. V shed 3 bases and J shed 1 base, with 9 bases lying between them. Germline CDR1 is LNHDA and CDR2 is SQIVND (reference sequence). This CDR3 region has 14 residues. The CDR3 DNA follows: TGTGCCAGTAGTATCCTTCCCGGGAACACTGAAGCTTTCTTT. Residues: CASSILPGNTEAFF.

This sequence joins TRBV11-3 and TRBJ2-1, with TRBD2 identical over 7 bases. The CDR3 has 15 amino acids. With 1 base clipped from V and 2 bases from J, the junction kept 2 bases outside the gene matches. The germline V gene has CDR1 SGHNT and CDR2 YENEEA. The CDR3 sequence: CASSLGRGTYNEQFF. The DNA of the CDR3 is TGTGCCAGCAGCTTAGGGCGGGGGACCTACAATGAGCAGTTCTTC. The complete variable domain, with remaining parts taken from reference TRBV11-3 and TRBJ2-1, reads EAGVVQSPRYKIIEKKQPVAFWCNPISGHNTLYWYLQNLGQGPELLIRYENEEAVDDSQLPKDRFSAERLKGVDSTLKIQPAELGDSAVYLCASSLGRGTYNEQFFGPGTRLTVL.

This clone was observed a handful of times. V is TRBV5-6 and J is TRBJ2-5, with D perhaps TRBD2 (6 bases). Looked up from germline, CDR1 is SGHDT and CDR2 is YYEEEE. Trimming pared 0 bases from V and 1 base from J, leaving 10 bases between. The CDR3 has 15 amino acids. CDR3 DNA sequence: TGTGCCAGCAGCTTGGAGGGACTCTTCCAAGAGACCCAGTACTTC. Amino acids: CASSLEGLFQETQYF.

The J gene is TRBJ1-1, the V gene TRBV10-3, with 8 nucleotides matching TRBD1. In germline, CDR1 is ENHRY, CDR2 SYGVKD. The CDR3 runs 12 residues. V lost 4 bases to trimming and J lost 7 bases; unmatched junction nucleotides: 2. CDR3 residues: CAISGQGFEAFF. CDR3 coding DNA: TGTGCCATCAGTGGACAGGGGTTTGAAGCTTTCTTT.

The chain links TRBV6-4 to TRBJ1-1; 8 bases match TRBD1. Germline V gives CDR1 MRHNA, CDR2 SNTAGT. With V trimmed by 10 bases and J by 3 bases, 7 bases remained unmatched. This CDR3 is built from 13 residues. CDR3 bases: TGTGCCAAGGCGACAGGGGCGTACACTGAAGCTTTCTTT. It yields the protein CAKATGAYTEAFF.

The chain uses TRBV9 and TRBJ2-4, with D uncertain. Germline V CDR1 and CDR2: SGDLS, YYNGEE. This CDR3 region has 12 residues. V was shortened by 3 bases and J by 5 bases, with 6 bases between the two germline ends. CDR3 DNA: TGTGCCAGCAGCGGAACAGAAAACATTCAGTACTTC. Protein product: CASSGTENIQYF.

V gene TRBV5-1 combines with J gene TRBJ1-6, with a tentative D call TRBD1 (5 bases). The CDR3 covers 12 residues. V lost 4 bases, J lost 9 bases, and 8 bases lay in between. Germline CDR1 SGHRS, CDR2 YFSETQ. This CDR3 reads CASSPGGSPLHF. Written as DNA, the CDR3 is TGCGCCAGCAGCCCCGGGGGTTCACCCCTCCACTTT.

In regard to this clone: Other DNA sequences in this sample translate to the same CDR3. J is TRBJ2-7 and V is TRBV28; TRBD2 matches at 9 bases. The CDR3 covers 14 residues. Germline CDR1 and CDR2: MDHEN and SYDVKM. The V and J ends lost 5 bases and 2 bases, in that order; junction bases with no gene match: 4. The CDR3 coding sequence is TGTGCCAGCAGTGAAAGCGGGGGGACCTACGAGCAGTACTTC. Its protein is CASSESGGTYEQYF.

CDR3 protein: CASSRQGVYEQYF. For the CDR3, the DNA is TGTGCCAGCAGCCGACAGGGGGTTTACGAGCAGTACTTC. The V call is TRBV6-5, the J call TRBJ2-7, with TRBD1 matching 9 bases. Germline values: CDR1 MNHEY, CDR2 SVGAGI. CDR3 length equals 13 residues. V was pared by 6 bases and J by 4 bases, with 4 bases of the junction left unmatched.

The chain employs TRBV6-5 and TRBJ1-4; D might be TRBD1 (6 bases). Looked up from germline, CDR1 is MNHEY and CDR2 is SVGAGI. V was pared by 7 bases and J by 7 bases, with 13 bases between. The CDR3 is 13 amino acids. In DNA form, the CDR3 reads TGTGCCAGCACTAGAACAGGGTCTGAAAAACTGTTTTTT. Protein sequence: CASTRTGSEKLFF.

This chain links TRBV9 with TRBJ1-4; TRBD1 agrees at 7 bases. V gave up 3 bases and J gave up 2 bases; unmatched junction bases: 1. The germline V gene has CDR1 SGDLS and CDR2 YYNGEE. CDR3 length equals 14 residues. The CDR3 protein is CASSATGTNEKLFF. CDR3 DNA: TGTGCCAGCAGCGCGACAGGGACTAATGAAAAACTGTTTTTT.

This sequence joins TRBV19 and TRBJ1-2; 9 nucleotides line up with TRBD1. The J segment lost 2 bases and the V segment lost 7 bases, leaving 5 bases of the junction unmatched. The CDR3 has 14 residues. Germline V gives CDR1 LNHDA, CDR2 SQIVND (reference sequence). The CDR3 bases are TGTGCCAGTATTCCCGGACAGGGGAACTATGGCTACACCTTC. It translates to CASIPGQGNYGYTF. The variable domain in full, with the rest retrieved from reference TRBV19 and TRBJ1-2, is DGGITQSPKYLFRKEGQNVTLSCEQNLNHDAMYWYRQDPGQGLRLIYYSQIVNDFQKGDIAEGYSVSREKKESFPLTVTSAQKNPTAFYLCASIPGQGNYGYTFGSGTRLTVV.

Here the CDR3 DNA reads TGTGCCAGCAGCGAGAGATCTTGGGAGACCCAGTACTTC. It specifies CASSERSWETQYF. The chain combines TRBV7-9 with TRBJ2-5; D is undetermined. Deletions cut 5 bases from V and 5 bases from J, with 12 bases between. The CDR3 is 13 residues long. Per the germline V gene, CDR1 is SEHNR and CDR2 is FQNEAQ (reference sequence).

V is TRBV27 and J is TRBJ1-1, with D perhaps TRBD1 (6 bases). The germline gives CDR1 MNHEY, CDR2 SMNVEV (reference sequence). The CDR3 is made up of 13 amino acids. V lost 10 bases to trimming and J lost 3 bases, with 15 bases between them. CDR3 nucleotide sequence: TGTGCCACCCAGAGAAACAGGGACACTGAAGCTTTCTTT. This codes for CATQRNRDTEAFF.

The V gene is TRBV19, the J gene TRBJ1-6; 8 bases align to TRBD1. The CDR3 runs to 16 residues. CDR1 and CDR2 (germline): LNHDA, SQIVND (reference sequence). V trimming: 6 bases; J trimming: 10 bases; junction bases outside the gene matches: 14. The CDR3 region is CASSNPGQADLSPLHF. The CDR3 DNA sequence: TGTGCCAGTAGCAATCCGGGACAGGCCGATCTATCACCCCTCCACTTT.

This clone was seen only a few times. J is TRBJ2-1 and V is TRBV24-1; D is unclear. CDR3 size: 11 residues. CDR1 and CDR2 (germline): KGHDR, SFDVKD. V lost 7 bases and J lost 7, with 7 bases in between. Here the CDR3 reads CATSRGNEQFF. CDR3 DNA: TGTGCCACCAGCCGCGGAAATGAGCAGTTCTTC.

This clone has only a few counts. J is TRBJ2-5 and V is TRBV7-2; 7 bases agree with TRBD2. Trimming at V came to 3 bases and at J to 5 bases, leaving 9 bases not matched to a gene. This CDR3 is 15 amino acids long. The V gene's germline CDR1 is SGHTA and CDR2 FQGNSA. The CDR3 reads CASSLGIAGAETQYF. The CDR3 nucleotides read TGTGCCAGCAGCTTGGGAATAGCGGGTGCCGAGACCCAGTACTTC. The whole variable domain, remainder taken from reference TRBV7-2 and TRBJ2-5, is GAGVSQSPSNKVTEKGKDVELRCDPISGHTALYWYRQSLGQGLEFLIYFQGNSAPDKSGLPSDRFSAERTGGSVSTLTIQRTQQEDSAVYLCASSLGIAGAETQYFGPGTRLLVL.

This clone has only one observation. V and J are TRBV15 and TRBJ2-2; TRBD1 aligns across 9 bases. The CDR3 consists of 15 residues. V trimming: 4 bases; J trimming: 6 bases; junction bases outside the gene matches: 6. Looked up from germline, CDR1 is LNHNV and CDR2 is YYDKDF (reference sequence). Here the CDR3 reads CATSKSRDRAGELFF. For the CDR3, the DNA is TGTGCCACCAGCAAGTCCCGGGACAGGGCCGGGGAGCTGTTTTTT.

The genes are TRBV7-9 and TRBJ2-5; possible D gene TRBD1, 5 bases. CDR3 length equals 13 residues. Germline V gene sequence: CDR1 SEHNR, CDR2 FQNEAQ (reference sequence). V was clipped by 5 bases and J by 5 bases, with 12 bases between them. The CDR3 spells CASSLQGIETQYF. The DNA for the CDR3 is TGTGCCAGCAGCCTTCAGGGAATTGAGACCCAGTACTTC.

CDR3 loop: CASSQEDRAGQPQHF. CDR3 in DNA: TGTGCCAGCAGCCAAGAAGACAGGGCGGGGCAGCCCCAGCATTTT. The chain joins TRBV4-2 to TRBJ1-5; 7 bases align to TRBD1. CDR1 is LGHNA, CDR2 YNFKEQ, per germline. The CDR3 spans 15 residues. V dropped 0 bases and J dropped 7; count of bases not matched to a gene: 6.

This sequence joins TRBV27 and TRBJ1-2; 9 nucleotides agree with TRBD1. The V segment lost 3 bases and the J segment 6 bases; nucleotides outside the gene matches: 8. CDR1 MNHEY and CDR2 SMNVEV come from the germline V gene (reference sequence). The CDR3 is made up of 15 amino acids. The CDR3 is CASSFTGTGMDGYTF. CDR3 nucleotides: TGTGCCAGCAGTTTCACCGGGACAGGGATGGATGGCTACACCTTC.

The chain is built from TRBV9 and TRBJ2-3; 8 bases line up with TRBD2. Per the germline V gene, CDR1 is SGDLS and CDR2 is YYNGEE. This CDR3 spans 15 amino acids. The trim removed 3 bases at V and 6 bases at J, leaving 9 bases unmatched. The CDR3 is CASSARLAMGDTQYF. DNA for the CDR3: TGTGCCAGCAGCGCAAGACTAGCGATGGGGGATACGCAGTATTTT.

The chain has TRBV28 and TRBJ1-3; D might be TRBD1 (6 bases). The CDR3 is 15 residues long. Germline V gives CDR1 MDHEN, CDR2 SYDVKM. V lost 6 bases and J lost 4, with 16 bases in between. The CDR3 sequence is CASRQTGTTGNTIYF. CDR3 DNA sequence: TGTGCCAGCAGACAAACAGGGACAACAGGAAACACCATATATTTT.

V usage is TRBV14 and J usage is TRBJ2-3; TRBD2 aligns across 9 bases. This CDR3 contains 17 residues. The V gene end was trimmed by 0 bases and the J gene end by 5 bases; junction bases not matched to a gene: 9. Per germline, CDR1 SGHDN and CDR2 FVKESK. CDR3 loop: CASSQDLGSGSEDTQYF. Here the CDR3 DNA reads TGTGCCAGCAGCCAAGATTTGGGTAGCGGGAGTGAAGATACGCAGTATTTT.

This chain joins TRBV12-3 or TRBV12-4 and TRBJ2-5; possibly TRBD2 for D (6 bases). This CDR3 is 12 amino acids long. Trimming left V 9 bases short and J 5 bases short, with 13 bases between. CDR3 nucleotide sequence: TGTGCCAGTAGCGGTCCGGGGGAGACCCAGTACTTC. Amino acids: CASSGPGETQYF.

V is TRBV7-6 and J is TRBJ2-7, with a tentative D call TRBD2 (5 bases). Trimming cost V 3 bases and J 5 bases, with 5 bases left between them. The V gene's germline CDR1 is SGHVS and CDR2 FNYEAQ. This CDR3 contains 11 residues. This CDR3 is CASSFSDEQYF. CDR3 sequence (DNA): TGTGCCAGCAGCTTTAGCGACGAGCAGTACTTC.

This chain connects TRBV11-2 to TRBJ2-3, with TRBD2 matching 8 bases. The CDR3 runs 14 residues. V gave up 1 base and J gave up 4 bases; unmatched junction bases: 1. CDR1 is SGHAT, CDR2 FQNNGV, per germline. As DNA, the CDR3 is TGTGCCAGCAGCTTAGCGGGGGGGTCAGATACGCAGTATTTT. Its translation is CASSLAGGSDTQYF. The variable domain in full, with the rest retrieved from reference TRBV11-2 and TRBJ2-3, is EAGVAQSPRYKIIEKRQSVAFWCNPISGHATLYWYQQILGQGPKLLIQFQNNGVVDDSQLPKDRFSAERLKGVDSTLKIQPAKLEDSAVYLCASSLAGGSDTQYFGPGTRLTVL.

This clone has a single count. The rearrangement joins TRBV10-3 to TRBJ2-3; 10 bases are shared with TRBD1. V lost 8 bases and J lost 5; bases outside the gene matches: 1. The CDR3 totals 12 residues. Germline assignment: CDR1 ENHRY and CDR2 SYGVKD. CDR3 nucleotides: TGTGCCATCCGGGACAGGGGAGATACGCAGTATTTT. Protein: CAIRDRGDTQYF.